One and the same sample provided the 8 T cell receptor beta chains below, sequenced in a study of human T cells and chemical hapten exposure. The template was total RNA from unfractionated whole blood. TCRdb called the 5' RACE reads again in MiXCR, with one record for every CDR3 protein. The sample shows about 81,000 distinct CDR3 sequences, roughly 15% of them seen only once. The receptors stem from a female donor in good health.

This clonotype showed up just a few times. V and J are TRBV7-9 and TRBJ1-1, with D possibly TRBD1 on 5 matching bases. Germline-derived CDR1 and CDR2 are SEHNR and FQNEAQ (reference sequence). The V end lost 5 bases, the J end lost 7 bases, and 26 bases lay between the germline ends. The length of the CDR3 is 17 residues. CDR3 nucleotide sequence: TGTGCCAGCAGCCAAGACCCAGGCACGAGGGGAGACCATGAAGCTTTCTTT. It is translated as CASSQDPGTRGDHEAFF.

The J gene is TRBJ2-5, the V gene TRBV5-1; possibly TRBD1 or TRBD2 for D (5 bases each). This CDR3 spans 14 amino acids. The V end was cut by 0 bases, the J end by 1 base, with 7 bases between. Germline V CDR1 and CDR2: SGHRS, YFSETQ. The CDR3 loop reads CASSLGGIQETQYF. The DNA of the CDR3 is TGCGCCAGCAGCTTGGGGGGGATCCAAGAGACCCAGTACTTC.

The chain is built from TRBV28 and TRBJ2-1, with 7 bases aligning to TRBD2. Germline assignment: CDR1 MDHEN and CDR2 SYDVKM. CDR3 length: 15 residues. The V gene end was trimmed by 6 bases and the J gene end by 7 bases; junction bases not matched to a gene: 12. CDR3 DNA: TGTGCCAGCAGCCTCCCCGGACTAGTTGTTAATGAGCAGTTCTTC. It codes for CASSLPGLVVNEQFF.

This clonotype was picked up many times. The chain uses TRBV5-6 and TRBJ1-2; TRBD1 might be the D (6 bases). This CDR3 is built from 14 residues. Per the germline V gene, CDR1 is SGHDT and CDR2 is YYEEEE. V was pared by 0 bases and J by 6 bases, with 12 bases between. In DNA, the CDR3 is TGTGCCAGCAGCTTGGGGCCAGGGGTTGATGGCTACACCTTC. Residues: CASSLGPGVDGYTF.

This rearrangement joins TRBV30 to TRBJ2-7; TRBD1 matches at 7 bases. The CDR3 extends over 14 amino acids. Per the germline V gene, CDR1 is GTSNPN and CDR2 is SVGIG (reference sequence). V was clipped by 4 bases and J by 2 bases; unmatched bases: 8. CDR3 in amino acids: CAWTPRTGAYEQYF. For the CDR3, the DNA is TGTGCCTGGACGCCCAGGACAGGAGCCTACGAGCAGTACTTC.

The chain links TRBV28 to TRBJ2-3; 8 bases map to TRBD1. The CDR3 is made up of 17 amino acids. CDR1 is MDHEN and CDR2 is SYDVKM in the germline V gene. Trimming at V came to 5 bases and at J to 0 bases, leaving 10 bases not matched to a gene. CDR3 in amino acids: CASSPPLRTGSTDTQYF. In DNA form, the CDR3 reads TGTGCCAGCAGTCCCCCTCTTAGGACAGGGAGCACAGATACGCAGTATTTT.

CDR3 in DNA: TGTGCCAGCAGTTTTGGGACAGGGGGCCCAGATACGCAGTATTTT. The encoded protein is CASSFGTGGPDTQYF. V gene TRBV12-3 or TRBV12-4 combines with J gene TRBJ2-3, with 12 bases identical to TRBD1. The CDR3 runs 15 residues. V lost 3 bases to trimming and J lost 4 bases; unmatched junction nucleotides: 2.

This chain links TRBV2 with TRBJ1-3; 7 positions match TRBD1. V was pared by 6 bases and J by 0 bases, with 5 bases of the junction left unmatched. CDR1 and CDR2 (germline): SNHLY, FYNNEI. The CDR3 runs 15 residues. DNA for the CDR3: TGTGCCAGCAGAAAATACAGGGGCTCTGGAAACACCATATATTTT. Its protein is CASRKYRGSGNTIYF.